Below, 9 T cell receptor beta chains from the same sample are listed, as sequenced in a study of T cell repertoires in cytomegalovirus infection. TCRdb independently ran MiXCR on the reads; one entry per CDR3 protein. The data show about 85,000 distinct CDR3 sequences, approximately 43% seen once. These TCRs' antigens remain unknown. Material: CD8+ T cells from cultured PBMCs, obtained from culture after CMV antigen stimulation. These receptors were collected from a human donor in good health (CMV status not recorded). Some clones in this sample may be carry-over from other donors' samples.

The rearrangement links TRBV7-6 to TRBJ1-2; possibly TRBD1 for D (5 bases). With 4 bases removed from V and 4 bases from J, the gap between germline ends came to 16 bases. The CDR3 has 15 amino acids. CDR1 is SGHVS, CDR2 FNYEAQ, per germline. The CDR3 DNA is TGTGCCAGCAGCTCACCTTCGACAGACCCCTATGGCTACACCTTC. It translates to CASSSPSTDPYGYTF. Combining the CDR3 with reference TRBV7-6 and TRBJ1-2 gives the whole variable domain GAGVSQSPRYKVTKRGQDVALRCDPISGHVSLYWYRQALGQGPEFLTYFNYEAQQDKSGLPNDRFSAERPEGSISTLTIQRTEQRDSAMYRCASSSPSTDPYGYTFGSGTRLTVV.

The chain is built from TRBV9 and TRBJ2-3, with 9 nucleotides matching TRBD2. The CDR3 is 16 residues long. V lost 5 bases and J lost 1; bases outside the gene matches: 8. CDR1 is SGDLS and CDR2 is YYNGEE in the germline V gene. CDR3 sequence: CASRGSLAGGTDTQYF. The CDR3 coding sequence is TGTGCCAGCAGAGGTTCGTTAGCGGGAGGCACAGATACGCAGTATTTT.

This clonotype was recorded a few times. CDR3 nucleotide sequence: TGTGCCAGCAGCCTCACCGAAGGGGCTAACTATGGCTACACCTTC. Protein sequence: CASSLTEGANYGYTF. This chain joins TRBV7-8 and TRBJ1-2, with D possibly TRBD1 on 5 matching bases. Germline V lookup: CDR1 SGHVS, CDR2 FQNEAQ. The V end was cut by 5 bases, the J end by 0 bases, with 13 bases between. The CDR3 sequence is 15 residues long.

V gene TRBV29-1 combines with J gene TRBJ2-2; D is ambiguous. CDR3 size: 13 residues. The V end was cut by 4 bases, the J end by 1 base, with 7 bases between. Germline CDR1 reads SQVTM; CDR2 reads ANQGSEA. The CDR3: CSVGKVNTGELFF. For the CDR3, the DNA is TGCAGCGTTGGGAAGGTGAACACCGGGGAGCTGTTTTTT.

This clonotype was seen just once. A clone one base away is much larger, so this may be a read error. The chain has TRBV7-8 and TRBJ2-1; 12 nucleotides match TRBD2. V shed 2 bases and J 1 base; nucleotides not matched to a gene: 9. The CDR3 spans 19 residues. The germline gives CDR1 SGHVS, CDR2 FQNEAQ. The CDR3 DNA is TGTGCCAGCAGCTTAAGGCTAGCGGGAGGGCCCGAGTCCTACAATGAGCAGTTCTTC. It specifies CASSLRLAGGPESYNEQFF.

V usage is TRBV6-6 and J usage is TRBJ2-5, with D possibly being TRBD1 or TRBD2 (6 bases each). Trimming pared 6 bases from V and 3 bases from J, leaving 14 bases between. Per germline, CDR1 MNHNY and CDR2 SVGAGI (reference sequence). The CDR3 sequence is 14 residues long. The CDR3 DNA is TGTGCCAGCAGCCGCCGGGGGCCAGAAGAGACCCAGTACTTC. Translation: CASSRRGPEETQYF.

As DNA, the CDR3 is TGTGCCAGCAGTTTCCGACCGAGGGTATTAAAAAACATTCAGTACTTC. It is translated as CASSFRPRVLKNIQYF. V is TRBV12-3 or TRBV12-4 and J is TRBJ2-4, with a tentative D call TRBD2 (5 bases). Trimming pared 3 bases from V and 4 bases from J, leaving 16 bases between. CDR3 length: 16 amino acids.

The genes are TRBV11-2 and TRBJ2-2; D unresolved. The CDR3 contains 13 residues. From germline, CDR1 is SGHAT and CDR2 FQNNGV. The V and J ends lost 3 bases and 5 bases respectively, with 7 bases between them. CDR3 protein: CASSFVGTGELFF. The CDR3 DNA sequence: TGTGCCAGCAGCTTTGTGGGGACCGGGGAGCTGTTTTTT.

This chain connects TRBV4-1 to TRBJ2-1; TRBD2 agrees at 7 bases. The V and J ends lost 0 bases and 6 bases, in that order; junction bases with no gene match: 11. The CDR3 is 17 residues long. CDR1 is MGHRA, CDR2 YSYEKL, per germline. The CDR3 loop is CASSQDLASGYTNEQFF. The CDR3 bases are TGCGCCAGCAGCCAAGATCTGGCTAGCGGCTATACCAATGAGCAGTTCTTC.